This TCR beta chain was profiled in a study of a mutant IDH1 vaccine in newly diagnosed glioma. At the level of the study: Sex among treated patients split around 62% male, roughly 38% female; mean age was roughly 40 years.

The time point was: week 47, end of study. Vaccination used 300 ug of mutant IDH1 20-mer peptide per dose, with topical imiquimod. New WHO grade 3 or 4 astrocytomas that were IDH1-mutant and ATRX-lost had been found in donors. Only in-frame clones appear in the TCRdb table, and some are missing; sequencing was by immunoSEQ multiplex PCR. The table has 60,000 to 65,000 clones, roughly 87% seen once. Study-level results: With respect to changes in top peripheral T cell clonotypes, pseudoprogression seemed unrelated.

This clone was detected once. Its specificity is not known. The CDR3 runs to 15 residues. The germline V and J ends were trimmed by 3 bases and 0 bases, with 9 bases remaining between them. Germline V CDR1 and CDR2: ENHRY, SYGVKD. The sample in question was PBMCs, obtained from a glioma patient whose treatment included an IDH1 peptide vaccine. The chain joins TRBV10-3 to TRBJ1-5; D not resolved. This receptor was obtained from a man aged 25-45 years with glioma. In DNA, the CDR3 is TGTGCCATCAGTGACGGGGATTATAGCAATCAGCCCCAGCATTTT. It codes for CAISDGDYSNQPQHF.